These 32 T cell receptor beta chains came from one sample sequenced in a study of OX40 agonist ivuxolimab in advanced cancers. The table came from immunoSEQ multiplex PCR; TCRdb's copy has only in-frame clones and leaves some out. The table shows 70,000 or so clones, with 80% to 95% occurring only once. This sample comprised CD4+ or CD8+ T cells sorted from blood, obtained in a trial of the OX40 agonist ivuxolimab. The receptor set was obtained from an adult with an advanced solid tumor such as melanoma, head and neck, liver or kidney cancer.

V is TRBV5-5 and J is TRBJ2-1; D not resolved. This CDR3 has 15 residues. V dropped 1 base and J dropped 7 bases, with 15 bases sitting between them. Germline CDR1 SGHKS, CDR2 YYEKEE (reference sequence). CDR3: CASSLRAEILNEQFF. The CDR3 DNA sequence: TGTGCCAGCAGCTTGAGGGCAGAAATACTGAATGAGCAGTTCTTC.

V and J are TRBV5-1 and TRBJ1-1, with D tentatively TRBD1 (5 bases). The CDR3 runs 16 residues. V was shortened by 6 bases and J by 5 bases, with 23 bases between the two germline ends. Germline assignment: CDR1 SGHRS and CDR2 YFSETQ. The CDR3 region is CASTPTGRGGTTEAFF. In DNA, the CDR3 is TGCGCCAGCACCCCGACCGGCCGGGGGGGAACGACTGAAGCTTTCTTT.

V is TRBV6-5 and J is TRBJ1-2; the match to TRBD1 covers 9 bases. V lost 4 bases to trimming and J lost 2 bases; unmatched junction nucleotides: 5. The CDR3 totals 15 residues. Germline assignment: CDR1 MNHEY and CDR2 SVGAGI. Here the CDR3 reads CASSSPGQGNYGYTF. The CDR3 region has the DNA TGTGCCAGCAGTTCTCCGGGACAGGGAAACTATGGCTACACCTTC.

The rearrangement links TRBV18 to TRBJ1-5; D may be TRBD1 (5 bases). Germline CDR1 reads KGHSH; CDR2 reads LQKENI. V was pared by 2 bases and J by 7 bases, with 12 bases between. CDR3 length equals 14 residues. The CDR3: CASSPVSGEQPQHF. Written as DNA, the CDR3 is TGTGCCAGCTCACCAGTCTCGGGGGAACAGCCCCAGCATTTT.

The CDR3 reads CASSPELGYNEKLFF. In nucleotides, the CDR3 is TGTGCCAGCTCACCCGAGCTGGGATATAATGAAAAACTGTTTTTT. V gene TRBV18 combines with J gene TRBJ1-4; D remains ambiguous. The CDR3 extends over 15 amino acids. V lost 3 bases, J lost 4 bases, and 12 bases lay in between. CDR1 is KGHSH and CDR2 is LQKENI in the germline V gene.

The chain recombines TRBV29-1 with TRBJ2-1, with 7 bases identical to TRBD1. J lost 10 bases, V lost 8 bases, and 8 bases had no gene match. The CDR3 has 11 residues. Looked up from germline, CDR1 is SQVTM and CDR2 is ANQGSEA. The CDR3 here is CSLNRGFEQFF. Here the CDR3 DNA reads TGCAGCTTAAACAGGGGTTTCGAGCAGTTCTTC.

The chain joins TRBV18 to TRBJ1-4; no definite D call. CDR1 is KGHSH, CDR2 LQKENI, per germline. Trimming cost V 0 bases and J 8 bases, with 10 bases left between them. The CDR3 is made up of 14 amino acids. CDR3 in DNA: TGTGCCAGCTCACCACCTGGCCCGCGAGAAAAACTGTTTTTT. Residues: CASSPPGPREKLFF.

Remarks on this clone: The junction shows a germline mismatch at one end, possibly a read error. The rearrangement links TRBV5-1 to TRBJ1-1; unclear D gene. The length of the CDR3 is 14 residues. Germline loops: CDR1 SGHRS, CDR2 YFSETQ. Written as DNA, the CDR3 is TGCGCCAGCAGCTTGGACGCAGTGAAAACTGAAGCTTTCTTT. Its translation: CASSLDAVKTEAFF.

The gene calls are TRBV6-1 and TRBJ2-7, with TRBD1 as a possible D gene (6 bases). The V end lost 5 bases, the J end lost 1 base, and 12 bases lay between the germline ends. This CDR3 is 14 amino acids long. Germline CDR1 reads MNHNS; CDR2 reads SASEGT. The CDR3 loop is CASSLTGTSYEQYF. The CDR3 nucleotides are TGTGCCAGCAGTCTCACCGGGACATCCTACGAGCAGTACTTC.

The CDR3 here is CASSLVGWSRQPQHF. The CDR3, as DNA: TGTGCCAGCAGCTTAGTGGGTTGGAGCCGTCAGCCCCAGCATTTT. This chain uses TRBV7-8 with TRBJ1-5; no clear D. Germline-derived CDR1 and CDR2 are SGHVS and FQNEAQ. The V end was cut by 1 base, the J end by 6 bases, with 13 bases between. The CDR3 totals 15 residues.

This chain connects TRBV28 to TRBJ2-1; 8 bases map to TRBD2. CDR3 length: 14 residues. Trimming took 8 bases from V and 3 from J; bases not matched to a gene: 6. Germline V gene sequence: CDR1 MDHEN, CDR2 SYDVKM. The CDR3, as DNA: TGTGCCAGCCGGGAGGGCCATAGCTACAATGAGCAGTTCTTC. It codes for CASREGHSYNEQFF.

V is TRBV14 and J is TRBJ2-4; 11 nucleotides match TRBD1. With V trimmed by 3 bases and J by 7 bases, 8 bases remained unmatched. The germline V gene encodes CDR1 SGHDN and CDR2 FVKESK. The CDR3 runs to 16 residues. The CDR3 DNA reads TGTGCCAGCAGCCAGCTCTTGGACAGGGGGCCGAACATTCAGTACTTC. Encoded protein: CASSQLLDRGPNIQYF.

J is TRBJ2-7 and V is TRBV9; tentatively, D is TRBD1 (5 bases). Germline V gene sequence: CDR1 SGDLS, CDR2 YYNGEE. V lost 0 bases to trimming and J lost 1 base, with 14 bases between them. The CDR3 is made up of 16 amino acids. DNA for the CDR3: TGTGCCAGCAGCGTAGAAGGGCAGGGCAATTCCTACGAGCAGTACTTC. As protein: CASSVEGQGNSYEQYF.

This rearrangement joins TRBV30 to TRBJ2-7, with D possibly being TRBD1 or TRBD2 (5 bases each). The germline CDR1 and CDR2 sequences are GTSNPN and SVGIG (reference sequence). Trimming stripped 1 base from V and 4 bases from J, with 11 bases between. There are 13 residues in the CDR3. The CDR3 sequence is CAWSGSGGYEQYF. The CDR3 coding sequence is TGTGCCTGGAGTGGATCTGGGGGATACGAGCAGTACTTC.

For the CDR3, the DNA is TGTGCCAGCAGCGTATTGGCAGAACCCTCTGGAAACACCATATATTTT. Protein product: CASSVLAEPSGNTIYF. This sequence joins TRBV9 and TRBJ1-3; D is unclear. The V gene lost 1 base and the J gene lost 0 bases, with 11 bases spanning the gap. This CDR3 spans 16 amino acids. Germline V gives CDR1 SGDLS, CDR2 YYNGEE.

This sequence joins TRBV6-4 and TRBJ1-4, with D perhaps TRBD1 (5 bases). Per the germline V gene, CDR1 is MRHNA and CDR2 is SNTAGT. The CDR3 totals 13 residues. V was clipped by 8 bases and J by 8 bases, with 15 bases between them. CDR3 in DNA: TGTGCCAGCGTTCGGCAGGGAGGGGAAAAACTGTTTTTT. This translates into CASVRQGGEKLFF.

This chain connects TRBV20-1 to TRBJ2-1, with unresolved D. CDR1 and CDR2 from the germline V gene are DFQATT and SNEGSKA (reference sequence). The CDR3 covers 11 residues. The ends were cut back, 5 bases at V and 10 bases at J, with 12 bases in the middle. CDR3 in DNA: TGCAGTGCTCCGTGGACCGGGGAGCAGTTCTTC. It encodes CSAPWTGEQFF.

This chain connects TRBV5-1 to TRBJ2-7, with TRBD1 identical over 9 bases. This CDR3 has 15 amino acids. The V gene's germline CDR1 is SGHRS and CDR2 YFSETQ. V lost 0 bases to trimming and J lost 5 bases; unmatched junction nucleotides: 6. CDR3 sequence reads: CASSLEPGQGHEQYF. The DNA of the CDR3 is TGCGCCAGCAGCTTGGAGCCGGGACAGGGCCACGAGCAGTACTTC.

J is TRBJ1-1 and V is TRBV6-6; weak D call: TRBD1 (6 bases). Germline loops: CDR1 MNHNY, CDR2 SVGAGI (reference sequence). CDR3 length: 14 amino acids. V lost 6 bases and J 4 bases, leaving 15 bases between the germline ends. The DNA for the CDR3 is TGTGCCAGCAGGGCACAGGGTAGCGGCACTGAAGCTTTCTTT. It is translated as CASRAQGSGTEAFF.

The chain employs TRBV25-1 and TRBJ2-1; 10 nucleotides match TRBD2. Germline assignment: CDR1 MGHDK and CDR2 SYGVNS. V was clipped by 0 bases and J by 5 bases; unmatched bases: 7. The CDR3 is 17 amino acids. The CDR3 region has the DNA TGTGCCAGCAGTGAATACGGATTAGCGGGAGGCCACAATGAGCAGTTCTTC. Amino acid sequence: CASSEYGLAGGHNEQFF.

This clone was recorded only once. This CDR3 reads CASSSGTGSYEQYF. The DNA of the CDR3 is TGTGCCAGCAGTAGCGGGACAGGATCCTACGAGCAGTACTTC. The V gene is TRBV6-5, the J gene TRBJ2-7; TRBD1 is a possible D gene (8 bases). Trimming took off 5 bases at V and 1 base at J, with 12 bases between the two ends. CDR1 MNHEY and CDR2 SVGAGI come from the germline V gene. CDR3 length: 14 amino acids.

The chain employs TRBV14 and TRBJ2-1, with D possibly TRBD2 on 6 matching bases. V gave up 1 base and J gave up 5 bases, with 15 bases separating them. The CDR3 loop spans 16 amino acids. Germline assignment: CDR1 SGHDN and CDR2 FVKESK. This CDR3 reads CASSQGVGLPDNEQFF. The CDR3 bases are TGTGCCAGCAGCCAAGGAGTTGGACTACCCGACAATGAGCAGTTCTTC.

This chain joins TRBV19 and TRBJ2-7, with 7 bases lining up with TRBD1. This CDR3 comprises 13 residues. Germline V gives CDR1 LNHDA, CDR2 SQIVND (reference sequence). With 5 bases clipped from V and 3 bases from J, the junction kept 4 bases outside the gene matches. CDR3 protein: CASSRQGSYEQYF. CDR3 nucleotides: TGTGCCAGTAGTCGACAGGGAAGCTACGAGCAGTACTTC.

The chain combines TRBV5-1 with TRBJ2-5; D is ambiguous. Per the germline V gene, CDR1 is SGHRS and CDR2 is YFSETQ. V was shortened by 3 bases and J by 2 bases, with 14 bases between the two germline ends. The CDR3 has 15 amino acids. CDR3 in amino acids: CASSSADWIQETQYF. As DNA, the CDR3 is TGCGCCAGCAGCTCCGCCGACTGGATACAAGAGACCCAGTACTTC.

The genes are TRBV6-1 and TRBJ2-7; D remains unclear. Per germline, CDR1 MNHNS and CDR2 SASEGT. Trimming took off 3 bases at V and 5 bases at J, with 23 bases between the two ends. The CDR3 is 17 amino acids. The CDR3 spells CASSELRRRASSDEQYF. The CDR3 nucleotides read TGTGCCAGCAGTGAGCTCAGGCGCCGGGCTTCATCCGACGAGCAGTACTTC.

This clone appeared once. Relative to the germline gene, one junction end is altered; a read error may explain this. The V call is TRBV10-3, the J call TRBJ1-2; no definite D call. Germline V gene lookup returns CDR1 ENHRY and CDR2 SYGVKD. The CDR3 totals 12 residues. CDR3: CASSQGPLGYTF. The CDR3 coding sequence is TGTGCCAGCAGTCAAGGTCCGCTTGGCTACACCTTC.

The chain couples TRBV6-5 to TRBJ1-2; 7 bases align to TRBD1. V lost 6 bases to trimming and J lost 7 bases; unmatched junction nucleotides: 8. The germline V gene has CDR1 MNHEY and CDR2 SVGAGI. There are 13 residues in the CDR3. CDR3 in amino acids: CASSRDRDFGYTF. The CDR3 DNA reads TGTGCCAGCAGCCGCGACAGGGACTTTGGCTACACCTTC.

This chain links TRBV19 with TRBJ2-7; 8 nucleotides agree with TRBD1. CDR3 length equals 14 residues. V lost 4 bases to trimming and J lost 0 bases; unmatched junction nucleotides: 2. Per germline, CDR1 LNHDA and CDR2 SQIVND (reference sequence). CDR3: CASSSTGGSYEQYF. CDR3 sequence (DNA): TGTGCCAGTAGTAGCACAGGGGGCTCCTACGAGCAGTACTTC.

This clone occurred a few times. The chain uses TRBV20-1 and TRBJ1-1; D is unclear. V was cut by 6 bases and J by 1 base, with 3 bases left in between. The CDR3 totals 10 residues. Germline-derived CDR1 and CDR2 are DFQATT and SNEGSKA (reference sequence). The CDR3 sequence: CSAANTEAFF. The CDR3 region has the DNA TGCAGTGCCGCGAACACTGAAGCTTTCTTT.

The chain carries TRBV7-8 and TRBJ1-6; TRBD1 matches 9 bases. The V gene end was trimmed by 1 base and the J gene end by 6 bases; junction bases not matched to a gene: 1. The germline CDR1 and CDR2 sequences are SGHVS and FQNEAQ. The CDR3 totals 15 residues. The CDR3 sequence: CASSLGDRANSPLHF. Here the CDR3 DNA reads TGTGCCAGCAGCTTAGGGGACAGGGCTAATTCACCCCTCCACTTT.

This chain links TRBV7-3 with TRBJ2-3, with TRBD1 matching 10 bases. CDR1 SGHTA and CDR2 FQGTGA come from the germline V gene. The CDR3 totals 17 residues. The trim removed 5 bases at V and 2 bases at J, leaving 10 bases unmatched. The CDR3 DNA is TGTGCCAGCAGCGCGACAGGGGGCTGGGAGCACACAGATACGCAGTATTTT. The encoded protein is CASSATGGWEHTDTQYF.

V gene TRBV19 combines with J gene TRBJ2-1; D not resolved. V lost 3 bases and J 7 bases, leaving 10 bases between the germline ends. Germline values: CDR1 LNHDA, CDR2 SQIVND (reference sequence). The CDR3 is made up of 13 amino acids. In DNA, the CDR3 is TGTGCCAGTAGTATTCGGCTACCGAATGAGCAGTTCTTC. Amino acid sequence: CASSIRLPNEQFF.